What follows are 24 T cell receptor beta chains derived from one specimen sequenced in a study of T cells in localized non-small cell lung cancer. The method was immunoSEQ multiplex PCR; TCRdb's version includes in-frame clones alone and lacks a portion of them. The data contain over 1,000 clones, less than 25% of them seen just once; the ten biggest clones take up about 20%. The starting material was normal lung tissue next to the tumor, obtained before any cancer treatment. These receptors were obtained from a male donor at least 60 years old with stage III lung adenocarcinoma.

This clone was counted a few times. J is TRBJ1-5 and V is TRBV28; 7 nucleotides line up with TRBD1. V shed 5 bases and J 0 bases; nucleotides not matched to a gene: 10. Per the germline V gene, CDR1 is MDHEN and CDR2 is SYDVKM. The CDR3 sequence is 17 residues long. CDR3 loop: CASSDPGTAYSNQPQHF. The CDR3 DNA reads as TGTGCCAGCAGTGACCCCGGGACAGCTTATAGCAATCAGCCCCAGCATTTT.

This clone has only a few counts. In DNA, the CDR3 is TGTGCCTGGAGTGTACAGGCTAACTATGGCTACACCTTC. This gives the protein CAWSVQANYGYTF. This chain connects TRBV30 to TRBJ1-2; tentative D call: TRBD1 (5 bases). The CDR3 contains 13 residues. CDR1 is GTSNPN and CDR2 is SVGIG in the germline V gene (reference sequence). Trimming shortened V by 0 bases and J by 0 bases, and 5 bases separated the two germline ends. Filled out from reference TRBV30 and TRBJ1-2, the complete variable domain reads SQTIHQWPATLVQPVGSPLSLECTVEGTSNPNLYWYRQAAGRGLQLLFYSVGIGQISSEVPQNLSASRPQDRQFILSSKKLLLSDSGFYLCAWSVQANYGYTFGSGTRLTVV.

In its sample, this clone was seen a few times. The chain joins TRBV28 to TRBJ1-1, with D uncertain. Germline V gives CDR1 MDHEN, CDR2 SYDVKM. The CDR3 loop spans 13 amino acids. Trimming removed 4 bases from V and 9 bases from J, with 15 bases in between. The CDR3 nucleotides read TGTGCCAGCAGTTCGGCGACGGAAAGAAAAGCTTTCTTT. This gives the protein CASSSATERKAFF.

This chain joins TRBV12-5 and TRBJ2-1, with 10 bases identical to TRBD2. Losses at the gene ends were 2 bases for V and 10 bases for J; bases not matched to a gene: 11. Germline V CDR1 and CDR2: LGHNT, FRNRAP. This CDR3 spans 16 amino acids. CDR3 region: CASGLSGTSAGGEQFF. The CDR3 DNA reads as TGTGCTAGTGGTTTGAGCGGGACTAGCGCGGGCGGGGAGCAGTTCTTC.

This clone was found a few times. The chain couples TRBV14 to TRBJ2-1; 10 positions match TRBD2. CDR1 SGHDN and CDR2 FVKESK come from the germline V gene. V trimming: 4 bases; J trimming: 4 bases; junction bases outside the gene matches: 7. This CDR3 region has 16 residues. Here the CDR3 DNA reads TGTGCCAGCAGCCTCCAGACTAGCGGGTTTTACAATGAGCAGTTCTTC. Translating it yields CASSLQTSGFYNEQFF.

The chain is built from TRBV19 and TRBJ1-2; no definite D call. The germline V gene encodes CDR1 LNHDA and CDR2 SQIVND (reference sequence). The CDR3 consists of 15 residues. V was clipped by 5 bases and J by 8 bases, with 21 bases between them. In DNA form, the CDR3 reads TGTGCCAGTAGTTGGAGCGGGGATTCGGCGAGAGGCTACACCTTC. Translated, it gives CASSWSGDSARGYTF.

With regard to this clone: Germline is not matched at one junction end, which may reflect a read error. The chain couples TRBV6-8 to TRBJ1-2, with D possibly matching TRBD1 (5 bases). CDR1 is MNHGY, CDR2 SAAAGT, per germline. The CDR3 contains 16 residues. The CDR3 is CASSDSSLRGVRGYTF. The CDR3, as DNA: TGTGCCAGCAGTGACTCGAGCCTAAGGGGCGTTCGGGGCTACACCTTC.

The rearrangement joins TRBV10-2 to TRBJ2-5; D ambiguous. This CDR3 has 12 amino acids. CDR1 WSHSY and CDR2 SAAADI come from the germline V gene. With 2 bases removed from V and 9 bases from J, the gap between germline ends came to 10 bases. CDR3 DNA sequence: TGCGCCAGCAGTGAGATCAGCAGCGCCCAGTACTTC. This codes for CASSEISSAQYF.

This clone was counted a few times. This rearrangement joins TRBV19 to TRBJ1-1; no clear D. This CDR3 spans 14 amino acids. The germline CDR1 and CDR2 sequences are LNHDA and SQIVND (reference sequence). The V gene lost 4 bases and the J gene lost 4 bases, with 13 bases spanning the gap. CDR3 nucleotides: TGTGCCAGTAGTAGTCCCCCAGCGGGCACTGAAGCTTTCTTT. Translation gives CASSSPPAGTEAFF.

This clone was seen only a few times. This chain connects TRBV11-3 to TRBJ1-3; TRBD1 matches 7 bases. The CDR3 runs to 14 residues. The trim removed 3 bases at V and 3 bases at J, leaving 2 bases unmatched. CDR1 is SGHNT, CDR2 YENEEA, per germline. CDR3 in amino acids: CASSLTGIGNTIYF. CDR3 coding DNA: TGTGCCAGCAGCTTGACAGGGATTGGAAACACCATATATTTT.

This clone was seen a handful of times. This chain links TRBV30 with TRBJ2-4, with a tentative D call TRBD2 (8 bases). This CDR3 is built from 15 residues. V gave up 6 bases and J gave up 0 bases, with 15 bases separating them. Germline V gene lookup returns CDR1 GTSNPN and CDR2 SVGIG (reference sequence). The CDR3 DNA is TGTGCCTGCGGGAGGGGACAGCTAGCCAAAAACATTCAGTACTTC. Its protein product is CACGRGQLAKNIQYF.

This clone was detected only a few times. The chain employs TRBV11-3 and TRBJ2-6, with D perhaps TRBD2 (6 bases). V dropped 5 bases and J dropped 5 bases, with 19 bases sitting between them. Germline V gives CDR1 SGHNT, CDR2 YENEEA. The CDR3 extends over 17 amino acids. DNA for the CDR3: TGTGCCAGCAGCACCGGGAGACGACAAAGTCGGGCCAACGTCCTGACTTTC. Its translation: CASSTGRRQSRANVLTF. Combining the CDR3 with reference TRBV11-3 and TRBJ2-6 gives the whole variable domain EAGVVQSPRYKIIEKKQPVAFWCNPISGHNTLYWYLQNLGQGPELLIRYENEEAVDDSQLPKDRFSAERLKGVDSTLKIQPAELGDSAVYLCASSTGRRQSRANVLTFGAGSRLTVL.

The V and J genes are TRBV9 and TRBJ2-1; no firm D call. V was trimmed by 2 bases and J by 5 bases, leaving 14 bases between them. Germline-derived CDR1 and CDR2 are SGDLS and YYNGEE. CDR3 length: 15 amino acids. As DNA, the CDR3 is TGTGCCAGCAGCGTGTCCACAGCCAGTAACAATGAGCAGTTCTTC. Residues: CASSVSTASNNEQFF. The full variable domain, with the rest looked up from reference TRBV9 and TRBJ2-1, is DSGVTQTPKHLITATGQRVTLRCSPRSGDLSVYWYQQSLDQGLQFLIQYYNGEERAKGNILERFSAQQFPDLHSELNLSSLELGDSALYFCASSVSTASNNEQFFGPGTRLTVL.

This clone was seen only a few times. V gene TRBV10-2 combines with J gene TRBJ1-2; D gene uncertain. CDR3 length: 14 amino acids. V lost 2 bases to trimming and J lost 7 bases, with 14 bases between them. From germline, CDR1 is WSHSY and CDR2 SAAADI. The CDR3: CASSEGDKDGGYTF. In DNA form, the CDR3 reads TGCGCCAGCAGTGAGGGCGACAAGGACGGTGGCTACACCTTC.

In its sample, this clone was seen a few times. Coverage ceases 1 residue before the CDR3 finishes, and the germline J gene fills in the end. This chain links TRBV10-3 with TRBJ1-1, with TRBD1 matching over 7 bases. Per germline, CDR1 ENHRY and CDR2 SYGVKD. Losses at the gene ends were 0 bases for V and 5 bases for J; bases not matched to a gene: 9. The CDR3 contains 16 residues. The sequenced CDR3 bases are TGTGCCATCAGTGAGTCGGCCGAGGGGGCGCGAACTGAAGCTTTC. As protein: CAISESAEGARTEAF. The full CDR3 protein is CAISESAEGARTEAFF.

This sequence joins TRBV11-3 and TRBJ2-7; D is possibly TRBD2 (6 bases). Germline CDR1 and CDR2: SGHNT and YENEEA. Deletions cut 5 bases from V and 2 bases from J, with 16 bases between. The CDR3 has 15 residues. For the CDR3, the DNA is TGTGCCAGCAGCGCCGCGGGACGGGGCACCTACGAGCAGTACTTC. Protein sequence: CASSAAGRGTYEQYF.

The chain uses TRBV11-3 and TRBJ2-7; TRBD1 agrees at 7 bases. This CDR3 spans 15 amino acids. V shed 5 bases, J shed 3 bases, and the junction held 10 bases outside the gene matches. Germline CDR1 reads SGHNT; CDR2 reads YENEEA. The chain's CDR3 is CASSPRTGKIYEQYF. The CDR3 nucleotides read TGTGCCAGCAGCCCCCGGACAGGCAAAATCTACGAGCAGTACTTC.

In this sample, this clone turned up a few times. V and J are TRBV28 and TRBJ2-7; D perhaps matches TRBD2 (5 bases). This CDR3 spans 14 amino acids. Per the germline V gene, CDR1 is MDHEN and CDR2 is SYDVKM. The germline V and J ends were trimmed by 5 bases and 5 bases, with 16 bases remaining between them. CDR3 loop: CASSISRGANEQYF. DNA for the CDR3: TGTGCCAGCAGTATCAGTCGGGGTGCAAACGAGCAGTACTTC.

This clone showed up just a few times. The V call is TRBV9, the J call TRBJ2-7, with 10 positions matching TRBD1. The CDR3 covers 18 residues. V dropped 4 bases and J dropped 2; count of bases not matched to a gene: 15. The germline V gene encodes CDR1 SGDLS and CDR2 YYNGEE. DNA of the CDR3: TGTGCCAGCAGCATAGGGACAGGGGTTTGGGATACCGCCTACGAGCAGTACTTC. Translated: CASSIGTGVWDTAYEQYF.

This chain joins TRBV30 and TRBJ2-7, with 7 bases fitting TRBD1. The CDR3 is 14 amino acids. Trimming cost V 2 bases and J 2 bases; bases outside gene matches: 6. Germline V gene data show CDR1 as GTSNPN and CDR2 as SVGIG (reference sequence). The CDR3 loop is CAWSPGTVAYEQYF. The CDR3 DNA reads TGTGCCTGGAGTCCCGGGACAGTAGCCTACGAGCAGTACTTC.

In DNA form, the CDR3 reads TGTGCCAGCAACATGGGGGGGCGTGCAGATACGCAGTATTTT. Its protein product is CASNMGGRADTQYF. The chain carries TRBV6-8 and TRBJ2-3, with D perhaps matching TRBD2 (7 bases). This CDR3 has 14 amino acids. Germline V CDR1 and CDR2: MNHGY, SAAAGT. Trimming removed 7 bases from V and 4 bases from J, with 15 bases in between.

The chain uses TRBV6-8 and TRBJ2-1; 9 bases map to TRBD2. There are 13 residues in the CDR3. CDR1 and CDR2 from the germline V gene are MNHGY and SAAAGT. Germline trimming cut 10 bases from V and 3 bases from J; bases unmatched to any gene: 4. The DNA of the CDR3 is TGTGCCACCAAGCGGGAGGTCTACAATGAGCAGTTCTTC. Residues: CATKREVYNEQFF.

This clone is medium-sized. The CDR3 region is CASNGFPYSNQPQHF. The DNA of the CDR3 is TGTGCCAGCAATGGTTTCCCCTATAGCAATCAGCCCCAGCATTTT. The chain has TRBV6-8 and TRBJ1-5, with unresolved D. Germline CDR1 and CDR2: MNHGY and SAAAGT. Trimming took 7 bases from V and 0 from J, leaving 13 bases between them. The CDR3 has 15 amino acids.

Within the sample, this clone is medium-sized (0.01 to 0.1%). The chain joins TRBV6-8 to TRBJ2-2; D gene unclear. CDR3 length: 13 amino acids. Germline V gene data show CDR1 as MNHGY and CDR2 as SAAAGT. The V gene lost 5 bases and the J gene lost 2 bases, with 6 bases spanning the gap. In DNA, the CDR3 is TGTGCCAGCAGTCACGACAACACCGGGGAGCTGTTTTTT. It yields the protein CASSHDNTGELFF.